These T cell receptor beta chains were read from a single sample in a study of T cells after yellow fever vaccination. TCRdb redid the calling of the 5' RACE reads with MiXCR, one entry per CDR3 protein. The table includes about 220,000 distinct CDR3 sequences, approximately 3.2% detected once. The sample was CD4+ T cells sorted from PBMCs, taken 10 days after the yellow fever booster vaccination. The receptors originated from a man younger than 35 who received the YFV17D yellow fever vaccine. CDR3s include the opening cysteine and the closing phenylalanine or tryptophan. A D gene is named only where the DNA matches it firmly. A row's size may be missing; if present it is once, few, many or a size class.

cdr3_aa: CAWSAGGGPEKLFF
cdr3_nt: TGTGCCTGGAGTGCAGGGGGAGGGCCAGAAAAACTGTTTTTT
v_call: TRBV30
clone_size: many
d_call: TRBD1
j_call: TRBJ1-4

cdr3_aa: CASSSPTDNYGYTF
cdr3_nt: TGCGCCAGCAGCTCTCCGACAGATAACTATGGCTACACCTTC
v_call: TRBV5-1
clone_size: few
d_call: -
j_call: TRBJ1-2

cdr3_aa: CASSFSNPTNEKLFF
cdr3_nt: TGTGCCAGCAGCTTCTCCAACCCAACTAATGAAAAACTGTTTTTT
v_call: TRBV7-2
clone_size: -
d_call: -
j_call: TRBJ1-4

cdr3_aa: CASSNGRGRRHF
cdr3_nt: TGTGCCAGCAGTAACGGCCGGGGACGGCGGCATTTT
v_call: TRBV6-5
clone_size: few
d_call: -
j_call: TRBJ1-5

cdr3_aa: CASSLRSTAAFF
cdr3_nt: TGTGCCAGCAGCTTAAGGTCCACAGCAGCTTTCTTT
v_call: TRBV7-2
clone_size: many
d_call: -
j_call: TRBJ1-1

cdr3_aa: CASSLGLTTDTQYF
cdr3_nt: TGTGCCAGCAGCTTAGGCCTGACCACAGATACGCAGTATTTT
v_call: TRBV7-3
clone_size: many
d_call: -
j_call: TRBJ2-3

cdr3_aa: CASSRGGDQPQHF
cdr3_nt: TGTGCCAGCAGCCGGGGGGGGGATCAGCCCCAGCATTTT
v_call: TRBV27
clone_size: -
d_call: -
j_call: TRBJ1-5

cdr3_aa: CASSSDKDHTDTQYF
cdr3_nt: TGTGCCAGCAGCTCGGACAAGGACCACACAGATACGCAGTATTTT
v_call: TRBV5-4
clone_size: many
d_call: -
j_call: TRBJ2-3

cdr3_aa: CASSQRRLWNTEAFF
cdr3_nt: TGTGCCAGCAGCCAACGTCGGCTATGGAACACTGAAGCTTTCTTT
v_call: TRBV3-1
clone_size: many
d_call: -
j_call: TRBJ1-1

cdr3_aa: CASSFSRDSYEQYF
cdr3_nt: TGTGCCAGCAGCTTTTCCAGGGACTCCTACGAGCAGTACTTC
v_call: TRBV7-2
clone_size: few
d_call: -
j_call: TRBJ2-7

cdr3_aa: CASSQDIPTRSYNEQFF
cdr3_nt: TGTGCCAGCAGCCAAGATATCCCTACGAGGTCCTACAATGAGCAGTTCTTC
v_call: TRBV4-2
clone_size: many
d_call: -
j_call: TRBJ2-1

cdr3_aa: CSAGGDRDQPQHF
cdr3_nt: TGCAGTGCTGGGGGGGACAGGGATCAGCCCCAGCATTTT
v_call: TRBV20-1
clone_size: many
d_call: TRBD1
j_call: TRBJ1-5

cdr3_aa: CASSQDGGGPEYF
cdr3_nt: TGCGCCAGCAGCCAAGACGGTGGGGGGCCGGAGTACTTC
v_call: TRBV4-1
clone_size: many
d_call: -
j_call: TRBJ2-7

cdr3_aa: CSASQGSGANVLTF
cdr3_nt: TGCAGTGCTAGTCAGGGGTCTGGGGCCAACGTCCTGACTTTC
v_call: TRBV20-1
clone_size: many
d_call: -
j_call: TRBJ2-6

cdr3_aa: CASTAGSGTYYNEQFF
cdr3_nt: TGTGCCAGCACTGCAGGATCCGGGACATACTACAATGAGCAGTTCTTC
v_call: TRBV6-5
clone_size: many
d_call: -
j_call: TRBJ2-1

cdr3_aa: CASSGSVTNTEAFF
cdr3_nt: TGCGCCAGCAGCGGTTCAGTAACGAACACTGAAGCTTTCTTT
v_call: TRBV4-3
clone_size: many
d_call: -
j_call: TRBJ1-1